This record looks at one T cell receptor beta chain sequence and its context. The sample originates from a study of shared clonotypes between healthy human individuals. Assay execution took place at the deep level. Replicate PCRs run on unsorted PBMC used approximately 0.3 ug DNA, which was approximately 30,000 T cell genomes. Clones were sequenced by immunoSEQ multiplex PCR, and TCRdb holds only the in-frame ones, with some missing. The table shows roughly 480,000 clones, with approximately 79% occurring only once. This CDR3 contains 12 residues. Germline V gene data show CDR1 as MNHEY and CDR2 as SMNVEV (reference sequence). J gave up 8 bases and V 5 bases, and 5 bases lay outside the gene matches. The donors were adults (healthy and HIV-negative) with no recent acute infections or vaccinations.

The rearrangement uses TRBV27 and TRBJ1-2, with 7 bases that match TRBD1. This TCR derives from a woman in her thirties or forties in good health. Some clones in this sample may be carry-over from other donors' samples. Input material: PBMCs. The CDR3: CASSADRAGYTF. The CDR3 bases are TGTGCCAGCAGTGCCGACAGGGCCGGCTACACCTTC.